Listed below are T cell receptor beta chains from one sample, sequenced in a study of CD8 T cells in Susac syndrome. In TCRdb, the immunoSEQ multiplex PCR reads were re-called with MiXCR into one record per CDR3 protein. The data show 80,000 or so distinct CDR3 sequences, more than 85% seen once. Material for sequencing was CD4+ T cells from PBMCs. The receptors were gathered from a human donor with Susac syndrome. CDR3s include the opening cysteine and the closing phenylalanine or tryptophan. Fields, in order: V gene, clone size, D gene, CDR3 length, J gene, CDR3 DNA, CDR3 protein. A D gene is named only where the DNA matches it firmly. Where a row states a size, it is once, few, many or the class of an expanded clone; other rows omit it.

>TRBV6-2/TRBV6-3|.|.|13|TRBJ1-5
TGTGCCAGCATGGGGTTGGCTGGTCAGCCCCAGCATTTT
CASMGLAGQPQHF
>TRBV7-8|.|TRBD1|14|TRBJ2-3
TGTGCCAGCAGGCTGGGACAGTACACAGATACGCAGTATTTT
CASRLGQYTDTQYF
>TRBV19|once|TRBD1|17|TRBJ2-1
TGTGCCAGTAGTTTTTTTCTTGGGACAGGGGGATTGAATGAGCAGTTCTTC
CASSFFLGTGGLNEQFF
>TRBV27|.|TRBD1|13|TRBJ1-2
TGTGCCAGCAGTCGGGACAGAAACTATGGCTACACCTTC
CASSRDRNYGYTF
>TRBV11-2|.|TRBD2|15|TRBJ2-1
TGTGCCAGCAGCTTAGAACCTAGCGGGGGGTACCTTCAGTTCTTC
CASSLEPSGGYLQFF
>TRBV7-2|.|.|15|TRBJ1-5
TGTGCCAGCAGCTTAGCGGGGGCTATCGGTCAGCCCCAGCATTTT
CASSLAGAIGQPQHF
>TRBV7-2|.|.|13|TRBJ1-2
TGTGCCAGCAGCTTACTTACAGGCTATGGCTACACCTTC
CASSLLTGYGYTF
>TRBV11-2|.|.|14|TRBJ1-4
TGTGCCAGCAGCTTAGGGGCAACTAATGAAAAACTGTTTTTT
CASSLGATNEKLFF
>TRBV6-5|.|.|18|TRBJ1-1
TGTGCCAGCAGTTCTGACCGTTGGGGGGTATCGTTTGACACTGAAGCTTTCTTT
CASSSDRWGVSFDTEAFF
>TRBV2|.|TRBD1|14|TRBJ1-2
TGTGCCAGCAGCCCAGGGACAGGGTCACTTGGCTACACCTTC
CASSPGTGSLGYTF
>TRBV2|.|.|18|TRBJ2-2
TGTGCCAGCAGGGAACGCCTCCCCTTAACAGGGTTAGGCGGGGAGCTGTTTTTT
CASRERLPLTGLGGELFF
>TRBV6-1|once|.|12|TRBJ2-2
TGTGCCAGCAGAAGACACACCGGGGAGCTGTTTTTT
CASRRHTGELFF
>TRBV14|.|.|13|TRBJ1-2
TGTGCCAGCAGCCAAGGAGGGTTGGATGGCTACACCTTC
CASSQGGLDGYTF
>TRBV28|.|TRBD1|14|TRBJ1-1
TGTGCCAGCAGCCGCACAGGGGGATACACTGAAGCTTTCTTT
CASSRTGGYTEAFF
>TRBV28|once|.|16|TRBJ1-2
TGTGCCAGCAGTTTCGCCGACAGCAGCTTTAACTATGGCTACACCTTC
CASSFADSSFNYGYTF
>TRBV7-2|.|TRBD2|14|TRBJ2-7
TGTGCCAGCAGCGCTTTTGGGGGGGACTACGAGCAGTACTTC
CASSAFGGDYEQYF
>TRBV2|.|TRBD1|16|TRBJ1-2
TGTGCCAGCAGGGGGGGGCCGGGACAGATTAACTATGGCTACACCTTC
CASRGGPGQINYGYTF